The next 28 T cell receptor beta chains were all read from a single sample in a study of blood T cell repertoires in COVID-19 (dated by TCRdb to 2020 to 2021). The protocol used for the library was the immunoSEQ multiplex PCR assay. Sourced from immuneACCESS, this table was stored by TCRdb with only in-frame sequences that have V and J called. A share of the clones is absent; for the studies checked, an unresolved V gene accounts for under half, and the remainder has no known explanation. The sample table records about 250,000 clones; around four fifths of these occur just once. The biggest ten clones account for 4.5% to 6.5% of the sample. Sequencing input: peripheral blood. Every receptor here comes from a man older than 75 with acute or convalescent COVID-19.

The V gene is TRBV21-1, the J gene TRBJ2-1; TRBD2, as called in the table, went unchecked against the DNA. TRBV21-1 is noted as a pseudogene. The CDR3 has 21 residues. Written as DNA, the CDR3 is TGTGCCAGCAGCAATCTTAAGGACCTCGTTCTAGCGGGAGGGCCAGGTAATGAGCAGTTCTTC. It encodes CASSNLKDLVLAGGPGNEQFF.

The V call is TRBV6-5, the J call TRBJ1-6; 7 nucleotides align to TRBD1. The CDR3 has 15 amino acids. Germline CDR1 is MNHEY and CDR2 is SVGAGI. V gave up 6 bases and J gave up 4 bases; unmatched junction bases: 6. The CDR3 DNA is TGTGCCAGCAGCCAGGGACAGACATATAATTCACCCCTCCACTTT. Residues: CASSQGQTYNSPLHF.

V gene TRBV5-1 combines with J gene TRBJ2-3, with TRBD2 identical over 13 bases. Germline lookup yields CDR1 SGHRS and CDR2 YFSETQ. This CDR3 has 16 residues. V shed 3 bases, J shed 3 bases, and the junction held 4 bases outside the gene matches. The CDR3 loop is CASSYRTSGSTDTQYF. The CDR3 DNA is TGCGCCAGCAGCTATAGGACTAGCGGGAGTACAGATACGCAGTATTTT.

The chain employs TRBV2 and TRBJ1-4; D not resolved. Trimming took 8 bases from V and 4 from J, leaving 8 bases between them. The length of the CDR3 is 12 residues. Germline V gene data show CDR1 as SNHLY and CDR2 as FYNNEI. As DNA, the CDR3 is TGTGCCAGCGCGAAACTTAATGAAAAACTGTTTTTT. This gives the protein CASAKLNEKLFF.

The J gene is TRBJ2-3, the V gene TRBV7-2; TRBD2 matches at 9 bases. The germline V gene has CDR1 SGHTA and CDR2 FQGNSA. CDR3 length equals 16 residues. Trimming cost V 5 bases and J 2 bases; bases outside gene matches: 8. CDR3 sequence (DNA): TGTGCCAGCAGCATATCATTGGGACTAGCCACAGATACGCAGTATTTT. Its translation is CASSISLGLATDTQYF.

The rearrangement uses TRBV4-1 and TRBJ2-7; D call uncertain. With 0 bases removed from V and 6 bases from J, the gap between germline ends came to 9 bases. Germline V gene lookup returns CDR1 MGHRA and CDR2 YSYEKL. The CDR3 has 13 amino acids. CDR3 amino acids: CASSQEARSEQYF. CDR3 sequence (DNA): TGCGCCAGCAGCCAAGAGGCCAGAAGCGAGCAGTACTTC.

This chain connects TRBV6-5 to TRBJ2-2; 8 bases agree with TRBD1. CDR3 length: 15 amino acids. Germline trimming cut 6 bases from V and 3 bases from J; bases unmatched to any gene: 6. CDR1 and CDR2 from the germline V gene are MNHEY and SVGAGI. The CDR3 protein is CASSPQTGDTGELFF. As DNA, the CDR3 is TGTGCCAGCAGCCCGCAGACAGGGGACACCGGGGAGCTGTTTTTT.

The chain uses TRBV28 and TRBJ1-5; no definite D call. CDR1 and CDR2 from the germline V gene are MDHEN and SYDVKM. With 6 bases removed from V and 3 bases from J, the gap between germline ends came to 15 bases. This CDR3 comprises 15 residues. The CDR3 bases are TGTGCCAGCAGGCTCGGGTCGGGTTCCAATCAGCCCCAGCATTTT. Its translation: CASRLGSGSNQPQHF.

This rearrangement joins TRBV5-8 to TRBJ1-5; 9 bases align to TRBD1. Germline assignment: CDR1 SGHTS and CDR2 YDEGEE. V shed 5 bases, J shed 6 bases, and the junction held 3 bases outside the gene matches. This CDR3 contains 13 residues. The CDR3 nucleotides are TGTGCCAGCAGTACAGGGGGCCTTCAGCCCCAGCATTTT. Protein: CASSTGGLQPQHF.

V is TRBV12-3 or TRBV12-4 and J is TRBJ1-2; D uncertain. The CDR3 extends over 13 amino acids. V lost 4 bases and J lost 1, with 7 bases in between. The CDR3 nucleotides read TGTGCCAGCAGTTCGGGTCTTAACTATGGCTACACCTTC. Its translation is CASSSGLNYGYTF.

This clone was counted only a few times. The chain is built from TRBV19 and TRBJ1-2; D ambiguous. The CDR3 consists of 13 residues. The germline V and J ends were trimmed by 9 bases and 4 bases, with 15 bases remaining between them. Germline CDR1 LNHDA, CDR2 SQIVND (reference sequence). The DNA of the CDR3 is TGTGCCAGCAGAGAGCCAGCGGCCTATGGCTACACCTTC. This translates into CASREPAAYGYTF.

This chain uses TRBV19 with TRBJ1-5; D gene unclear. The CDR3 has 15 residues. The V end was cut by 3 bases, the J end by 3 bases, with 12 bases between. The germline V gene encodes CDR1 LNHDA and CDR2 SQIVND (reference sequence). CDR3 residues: CASSIGGGVNQPQHF. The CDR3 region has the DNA TGTGCCAGTAGTATCGGTGGCGGGGTCAATCAGCCCCAGCATTTT.

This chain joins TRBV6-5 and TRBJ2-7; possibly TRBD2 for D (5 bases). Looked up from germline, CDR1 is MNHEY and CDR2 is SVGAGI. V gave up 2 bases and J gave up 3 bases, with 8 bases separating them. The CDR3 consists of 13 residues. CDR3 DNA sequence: TGTGCCAGCAGTTACGGACTTCTCTACGAGCAGTACTTC. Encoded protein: CASSYGLLYEQYF.

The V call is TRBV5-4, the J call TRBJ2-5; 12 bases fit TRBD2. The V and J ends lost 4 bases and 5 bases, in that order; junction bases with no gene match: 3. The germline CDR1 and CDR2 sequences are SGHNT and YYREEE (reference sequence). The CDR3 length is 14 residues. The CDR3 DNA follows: TGTGCCAGCAGCCGGACTAGCGGGAAGGAGACCCAGTACTTC. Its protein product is CASSRTSGKETQYF. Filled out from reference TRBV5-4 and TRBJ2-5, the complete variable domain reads ETGVTQSPTHLIKTRGQQVTLRCSSQSGHNTVSWYQQALGQGPQFIFQYYREEENGRGNFPPRFSGLQFPNYSSELNVNALELDDSALYLCASSRTSGKETQYFGPGTRLLVL.

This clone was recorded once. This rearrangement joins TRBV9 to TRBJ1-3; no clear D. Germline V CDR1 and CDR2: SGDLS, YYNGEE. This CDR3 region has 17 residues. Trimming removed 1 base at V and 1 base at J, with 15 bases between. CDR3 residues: CASSVSSPLASGNTIYF. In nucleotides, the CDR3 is TGTGCCAGCAGCGTATCATCCCCGCTGGCTTCTGGAAACACCATATATTTT.

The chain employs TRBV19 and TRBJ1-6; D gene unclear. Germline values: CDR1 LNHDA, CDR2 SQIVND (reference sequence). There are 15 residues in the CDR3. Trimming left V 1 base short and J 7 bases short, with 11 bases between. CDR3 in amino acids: CASSIGERVNSPLHF. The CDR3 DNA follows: TGTGCCAGTAGTATAGGAGAGAGGGTAAATTCACCCCTCCACTTT.

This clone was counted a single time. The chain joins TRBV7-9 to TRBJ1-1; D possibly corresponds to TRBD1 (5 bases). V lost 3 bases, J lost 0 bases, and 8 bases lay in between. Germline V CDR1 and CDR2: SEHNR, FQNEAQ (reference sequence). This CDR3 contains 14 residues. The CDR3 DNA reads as TGTGCCAGCAGCTTGGGGGAGGTGAACACTGAAGCTTTCTTT. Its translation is CASSLGEVNTEAFF.

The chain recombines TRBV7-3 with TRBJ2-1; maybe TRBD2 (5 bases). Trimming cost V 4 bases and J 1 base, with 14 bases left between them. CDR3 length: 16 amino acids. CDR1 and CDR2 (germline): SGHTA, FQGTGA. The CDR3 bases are TGTGCCAGCAGCTCTCGGATATTAGCGTCCTACAATGAGCAGTTCTTC. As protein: CASSSRILASYNEQFF.

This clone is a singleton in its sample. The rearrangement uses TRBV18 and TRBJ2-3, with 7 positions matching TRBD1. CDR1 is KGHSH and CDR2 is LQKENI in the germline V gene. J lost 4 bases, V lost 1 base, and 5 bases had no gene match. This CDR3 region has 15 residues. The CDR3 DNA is TGTGCCAGCTCACCACTGAGACAGGGCCCAGATACGCAGTATTTT. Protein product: CASSPLRQGPDTQYF.

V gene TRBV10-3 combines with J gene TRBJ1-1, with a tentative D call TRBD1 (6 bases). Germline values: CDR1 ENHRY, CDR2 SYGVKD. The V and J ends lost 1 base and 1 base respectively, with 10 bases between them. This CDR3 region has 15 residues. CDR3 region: CAISEWRTANTEAFF. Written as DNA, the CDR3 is TGTGCCATCAGTGAGTGGAGGACAGCGAACACTGAAGCTTTCTTT.

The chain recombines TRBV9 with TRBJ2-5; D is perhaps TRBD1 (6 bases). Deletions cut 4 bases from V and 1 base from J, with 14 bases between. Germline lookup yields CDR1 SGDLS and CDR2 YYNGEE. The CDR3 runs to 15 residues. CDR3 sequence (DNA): TGTGCCAGCAGCCTCCAGGGGCTTACCCAAGAGACCCAGTACTTC. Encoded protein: CASSLQGLTQETQYF.

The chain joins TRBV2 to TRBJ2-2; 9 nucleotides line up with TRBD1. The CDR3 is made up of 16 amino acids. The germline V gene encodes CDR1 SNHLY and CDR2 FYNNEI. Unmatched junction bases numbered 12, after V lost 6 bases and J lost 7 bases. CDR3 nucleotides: TGTGCCAGCAGCGGACAGGGGCTTTTAGGGGGCGGGGAGCTGTTTTTT. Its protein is CASSGQGLLGGGELFF.

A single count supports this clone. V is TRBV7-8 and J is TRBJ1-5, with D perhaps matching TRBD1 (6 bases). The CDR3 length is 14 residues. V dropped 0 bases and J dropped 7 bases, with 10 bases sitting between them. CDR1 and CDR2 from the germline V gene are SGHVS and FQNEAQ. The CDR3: CASSLAPGQQPQHF. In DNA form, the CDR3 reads TGTGCCAGCAGCTTAGCCCCGGGACAACAGCCCCAGCATTTT.

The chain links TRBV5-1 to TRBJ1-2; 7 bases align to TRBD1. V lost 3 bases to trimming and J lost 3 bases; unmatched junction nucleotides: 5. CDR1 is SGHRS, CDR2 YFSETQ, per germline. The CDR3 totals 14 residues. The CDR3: CASSWAGTDYGYTF. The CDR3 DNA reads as TGCGCCAGCAGCTGGGCCGGGACAGACTATGGCTACACCTTC.

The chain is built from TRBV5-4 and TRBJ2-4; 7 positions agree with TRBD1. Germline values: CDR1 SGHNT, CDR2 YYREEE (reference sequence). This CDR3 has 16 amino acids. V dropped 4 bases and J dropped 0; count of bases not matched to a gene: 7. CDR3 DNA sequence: TGTGCCAGCAGCCCGGGACAGACCCTAGCCAAAAACATTCAGTACTTC. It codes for CASSPGQTLAKNIQYF.

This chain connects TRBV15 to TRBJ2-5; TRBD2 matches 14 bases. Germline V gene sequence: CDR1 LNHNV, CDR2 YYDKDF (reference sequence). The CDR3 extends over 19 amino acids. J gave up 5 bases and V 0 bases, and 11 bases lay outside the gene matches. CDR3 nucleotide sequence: TGTGCCACCAGCAGAGACCCCACTCGACTAGCGGGGGGGCGGGAGACCCAGTACTTC. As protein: CATSRDPTRLAGGRETQYF.

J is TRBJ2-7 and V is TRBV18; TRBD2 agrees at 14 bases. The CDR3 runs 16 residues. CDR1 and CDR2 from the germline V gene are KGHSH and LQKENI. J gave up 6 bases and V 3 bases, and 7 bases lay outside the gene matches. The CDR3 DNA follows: TGTGCCAGCTCACCTCTTGGACTAGCGGGGGGCCTCGAGCAGTACTTC. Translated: CASSPLGLAGGLEQYF.

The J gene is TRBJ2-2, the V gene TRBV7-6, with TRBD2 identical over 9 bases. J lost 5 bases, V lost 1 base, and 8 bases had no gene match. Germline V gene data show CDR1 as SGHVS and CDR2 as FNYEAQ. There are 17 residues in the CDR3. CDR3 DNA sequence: TGTGCCAGCAGCTTAGGGCCTTTAAGCGGGGGGACCGGGGAGCTGTTTTTT. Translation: CASSLGPLSGGTGELFF.